One sample yielded the 26 T cell receptor beta chains listed below, sequenced in a study of blood T cells in healthy people across ages. A second about 7 to 11 cycle PCR used barcoded and J-beta primers. TCRdb used MiXCR to reprocess the 5' RACE reads, holding one entry per CDR3 protein. Of around 1,000,000 distinct CDR3 sequences listed, 20% to 25% are singletons. This sample also appeared in a second study, on T cells of mothers and their children.

Material for sequencing was blood. The receptors come from a girl aged 2 to 10 in good health.

CDR3 bases: TGTGCCAGCAGCTTAGTCGAACTAGCGAATACAGATACGCAGTATTTT. This encodes CASSLVELANTDTQYF. The V call is TRBV7-8, the J call TRBJ2-3, with TRBD2 matching 7 bases. V lost 1 base and J lost 3; bases outside the gene matches: 7. Germline V CDR1 and CDR2: SGHVS, FQNEAQ. The CDR3 covers 16 residues.

V usage is TRBV6-5 and J usage is TRBJ1-6; D not certain. V was pared by 4 bases and J by 9 bases, with 13 bases between. Germline V gene lookup returns CDR1 MNHEY and CDR2 SVGAGI. CDR3 length equals 14 residues. This CDR3 reads CASSWSGSSSPLHF. In DNA form, the CDR3 reads TGTGCCAGCAGTTGGTCAGGTTCCAGTTCACCCCTCCACTTT.

This clonotype has a single count. V gene TRBV20-1 combines with J gene TRBJ1-3; D is perhaps TRBD1 (6 bases). V lost 6 bases, J lost 4 bases, and 22 bases lay in between. Looked up from germline, CDR1 is DFQATT and CDR2 is SNEGSKA (reference sequence). The CDR3 totals 16 residues. The CDR3 bases are TGCAGTGCCGAGATAGGGGGTGGCGGGGCCGGAAACACCATATATTTT. It yields the protein CSAEIGGGGAGNTIYF.

In its sample, this clonotype was seen a few times. The chain joins TRBV29-1 to TRBJ2-1; D perhaps matches TRBD2 (5 bases). The V end lost 6 bases, the J end lost 0 bases, and 18 bases lay between the germline ends. The germline V gene encodes CDR1 SQVTM and CDR2 ANQGSEA. The CDR3 length is 16 residues. CDR3 nucleotides: TGCAGCGTGATATTAGCGTCACTACTCTCCTACAATGAGCAGTTCTTC. Translating it yields CSVILASLLSYNEQFF.

This clonotype came up many times. The chain uses TRBV12-3 or TRBV12-4 and TRBJ2-4; D gene uncertain. The CDR3 runs to 10 residues. V was pared by 5 bases and J by 12 bases, with 8 bases between. The CDR3 DNA reads as TGTGCCAGCAGTCTCGACGGTCAGTACTTC. Amino acids: CASSLDGQYF.

The V call is TRBV12-5, the J call TRBJ2-5; 9 nucleotides line up with TRBD2. The J call may be mistaken, given a closer DNA end match to TRBJ2-1. Germline lookup yields CDR1 LGHNT and CDR2 FRNRAP. The CDR3 sequence is 15 residues long. The CDR3 is CASGSLAGTMDEQFF. In DNA, the CDR3 is TGTGCTAGTGGTTCCCTAGCGGGGACGATGGATGAGCAGTTCTTC.

This chain joins TRBV6-1 and TRBJ1-6; 9 nucleotides line up with TRBD1. Germline lookup yields CDR1 MNHNS and CDR2 SASEGT. The CDR3 is 17 amino acids. The J segment lost 10 bases and the V segment lost 4 bases, leaving 14 bases of the junction unmatched. Written as DNA, the CDR3 is TGTGCCAGCAGTGGACTTCTACGGACAGGGGAGTTCTCACCCCTCCACTTT. This codes for CASSGLLRTGEFSPLHF.

This clonotype came up many times. The chain carries TRBV20-1 and TRBJ2-5, with TRBD1 matching over 8 bases. The CDR3 loop spans 14 amino acids. V trimming: 3 bases; J trimming: 1 base; junction bases outside the gene matches: 4. CDR1 is DFQATT, CDR2 SNEGSKA, per germline (reference sequence). The CDR3 DNA is TGCAGTGCTAGGGGGACAGGACCCCAAGAGACCCAGTACTTC. Residues: CSARGTGPQETQYF.

The rearrangement links TRBV29-1 to TRBJ2-5, with D hard to call. Trimming took 8 bases from V and 2 from J, leaving 9 bases between them. Germline V lookup: CDR1 SQVTM, CDR2 ANQGSEA. This CDR3 has 11 amino acids. CDR3 loop: CSHFMQETQYF. As DNA, the CDR3 is TGCAGCCACTTTATGCAAGAGACCCAGTACTTC. The whole variable domain, remainder taken from reference TRBV29-1 and TRBJ2-5, is SAVISQKPSRDICQRGTSLTIQCQVDSQVTMMFWYRQQPGQSLTLIATANQGSEATYESGFVIDKFPISRPNLTFSTLTVSNMSPEDSSIYLCSHFMQETQYFGPGTRLLVL.

The J gene is TRBJ1-1, the V gene TRBV19; 7 bases are a match to TRBD1. There are 18 residues in the CDR3. The J segment lost 1 base and the V segment lost 0 bases, leaving 11 bases of the junction unmatched. Germline V CDR1 and CDR2: LNHDA, SQIVND (reference sequence). CDR3 loop: CASSIEGAGGVWNTEAFF. The CDR3 coding sequence is TGTGCCAGTAGTATAGAAGGGGCAGGGGGAGTTTGGAACACTGAAGCTTTCTTT.

The chain combines TRBV12-3 or TRBV12-4 with TRBJ2-1; TRBD1 or TRBD2 may be the D gene (5 bases each). V was trimmed by 7 bases and J by 5 bases, leaving 18 bases between them. The CDR3 runs 15 residues. The CDR3: CASITGTVGDNEQFF. The CDR3 DNA reads TGTGCCAGCATTACCGGGACCGTGGGGGACAATGAGCAGTTCTTC.

This sequence joins TRBV4-3 and TRBJ2-6, with 9 bases that match TRBD1. V dropped 5 bases and J dropped 2; count of bases not matched to a gene: 13. Germline V gives CDR1 LGHNA, CDR2 YSLEER. CDR3 size: 19 residues. CDR3 region: CASSKSRDRARAGANVLTF. The CDR3 DNA follows: TGCGCCAGCAGCAAATCCCGGGACAGGGCTAGGGCTGGGGCCAACGTCCTGACTTTC.

The V gene is TRBV9, the J gene TRBJ2-7; 9 bases agree with TRBD2. Germline assignment: CDR1 SGDLS and CDR2 YYNGEE. After removal of 3 bases from V and 3 bases from J, the junction contained 13 bases not matched to a gene. The CDR3 has 17 residues. This CDR3 reads CASSASSGIVSSYEQYF. In DNA form, the CDR3 reads TGTGCCAGCAGCGCTTCTAGCGGGATCGTCTCAAGCTACGAGCAGTACTTC.

This clonotype has just a few counts. This chain connects TRBV12-3 or TRBV12-4 to TRBJ1-5; D ambiguous. The V end was cut by 6 bases, the J end by 3 bases, with 12 bases between. The CDR3 has 14 amino acids. CDR3 sequence (DNA): TGTGCCAGCAGACCCCCTCCCCCCAATCAGCCCCAGCATTTT. Protein sequence: CASRPPPPNQPQHF.

This chain joins TRBV29-1 and TRBJ2-1; D is unclear. Deletions cut 3 bases from V and 4 bases from J, with 7 bases between. CDR1 is SQVTM and CDR2 is ANQGSEA in the germline V gene. The CDR3 extends over 12 amino acids. In DNA form, the CDR3 reads TGCAGCGTTGATATCGGATACAATGAGCAGTTCTTC. Residues: CSVDIGYNEQFF.

This chain joins TRBV7-2 and TRBJ1-6; 8 bases map to TRBD1. CDR1 and CDR2 (germline): SGHTA, FQGNSA. Losses at the gene ends were 4 bases for V and 7 bases for J; bases not matched to a gene: 3. CDR3 length: 14 amino acids. CDR3 bases: TGTGCCAGCAGCTACCAGGGGGCGAATTCACCCCTCCACTTT. Residues: CASSYQGANSPLHF.

This clonotype has only a few counts. The genes are TRBV9 and TRBJ1-2; maybe TRBD1 (5 bases). The CDR3 runs 17 residues. Germline CDR1 reads SGDLS; CDR2 reads YYNGEE. V was trimmed by 2 bases and J by 5 bases, leaving 22 bases between them. The CDR3 sequence is CASSVSIDSATRYGYTF. CDR3 DNA: TGTGCCAGCAGCGTGTCTATTGACAGCGCCACACGATATGGCTACACCTTC. Combining the CDR3 with reference TRBV9 and TRBJ1-2 gives the whole variable domain DSGVTQTPKHLITATGQRVTLRCSPRSGDLSVYWYQQSLDQGLQFLIQYYNGEERAKGNILERFSAQQFPDLHSELNLSSLELGDSALYFCASSVSIDSATRYGYTFGSGTRLTVV.

In its sample, this clonotype was seen a few times. V is TRBV20-1 and J is TRBJ1-4; unclear D gene. The CDR3 totals 14 residues. V shed 1 base and J shed 0 bases, with 6 bases lying between them. Germline V gene lookup returns CDR1 DFQATT and CDR2 SNEGSKA (reference sequence). CDR3 amino acids: CSARVHSTNEKLFF. DNA of the CDR3: TGCAGTGCTAGAGTTCACTCAACTAATGAAAAACTGTTTTTT.

This chain links TRBV27 with TRBJ2-7, with unresolved D. The CDR3 spans 15 residues. CDR1 and CDR2 (germline): MNHEY, SMNVEV (reference sequence). Trimming stripped 4 bases from V and 2 bases from J, with 15 bases between. DNA of the CDR3: TGTGCCAGCAGTTCACACACGAGCTCCCCCTACGAGCAGTACTTC. Its translation: CASSSHTSSPYEQYF.

To note about this clonotype: The junction does not match germline at one end; this may be a read error. The gene calls are TRBV5-1 and TRBJ2-5, with unresolved D. The germline V gene has CDR1 SGHRS and CDR2 YFSETQ. This CDR3 has 13 residues. The CDR3 sequence: CASSSPPREIQYF. CDR3 in DNA: TGCGCCAGCAGCTCGCCCCCTAGAGAGATCCAGTACTTC. The complete variable domain, with remaining parts taken from reference TRBV5-1 and TRBJ2-5, reads KAGVTQTPRYLIKTRGQQVTLSCSPISGHRSVSWYQQTPGQGLQFLFEYFSETQRNKGNFPGRFSGRQFSNSRSEMNVSTLELGDSALYLCASSSPPREIQYFGPGTRLLVL.

The genes are TRBV4-3 and TRBJ2-5; 9 positions match TRBD1. V gave up 4 bases and J gave up 5 bases; unmatched junction bases: 5. The CDR3 sequence is 14 residues long. CDR1 and CDR2 from the germline V gene are LGHNA and YSLEER. The CDR3 nucleotides read TGCGCCAGCAGCCGGGACAGGGTTGGGGAGACCCAGTACTTC. Its translation: CASSRDRVGETQYF.

The chain recombines TRBV15 with TRBJ2-7; D is undetermined. Germline lookup yields CDR1 LNHNV and CDR2 YYDKDF (reference sequence). The CDR3 totals 14 residues. Deletions cut 0 bases from V and 3 bases from J, with 9 bases between. CDR3 sequence: CATSREASDYEQYF. The CDR3 DNA sequence: TGTGCCACCAGCAGAGAGGCATCAGACTACGAGCAGTACTTC.

This clonotype was seen only a few times. This chain joins TRBV11-2 and TRBJ1-4; D perhaps matches TRBD1 (6 bases). The length of the CDR3 is 16 residues. The germline V and J ends were trimmed by 1 base and 8 bases, with 17 bases remaining between them. The germline CDR1 and CDR2 sequences are SGHAT and FQNNGV. CDR3 loop: CASSLGYMGGREKLFF. CDR3 coding DNA: TGTGCCAGCAGCTTAGGATATATGGGGGGCAGGGAAAAACTGTTTTTT. The full variable domain, in which reference TRBV11-2 and TRBJ1-4 provide the parts outside the CDR3, is EAGVAQSPRYKIIEKRQSVAFWCNPISGHATLYWYQQILGQGPKLLIQFQNNGVVDDSQLPKDRFSAERLKGVDSTLKIQPAKLEDSAVYLCASSLGYMGGREKLFFGSGTQLSVL.

The J gene is TRBJ1-1, the V gene TRBV29-1; 12 bases line up with TRBD1. Germline V gives CDR1 SQVTM, CDR2 ANQGSEA. The CDR3 runs 15 residues. V shed 4 bases and J 6 bases; nucleotides not matched to a gene: 9. The CDR3 sequence is CSVGGTGGVGAEAFF. For the CDR3, the DNA is TGCAGCGTTGGCGGGACAGGGGGCGTTGGTGCTGAAGCTTTCTTT.

This clonotype was observed a handful of times. J is TRBJ2-7 and V is TRBV28; D gene unclear. The germline V gene encodes CDR1 MDHEN and CDR2 SYDVKM. The CDR3 totals 18 residues. V was shortened by 1 base and J by 3 bases, with 22 bases between the two germline ends. The CDR3 here is CASSLLKWAKTGDYEQYF. The CDR3 bases are TGTGCCAGCAGTTTATTAAAGTGGGCGAAAACTGGAGACTACGAGCAGTACTTC.

This clonotype was observed a handful of times. This chain's CDR3 is CASSSLTGGEQETQYF. DNA for the CDR3: TGTGCCAGCAGCTCCCTGACAGGGGGGGAACAAGAGACCCAGTACTTC. The chain is built from TRBV7-9 and TRBJ2-5, with TRBD1 matching over 9 bases. V was clipped by 4 bases and J by 2 bases; unmatched bases: 8. CDR3 length equals 16 residues. Germline-derived CDR1 and CDR2 are SEHNR and FQNEAQ (reference sequence).